Detailed here is one T cell receptor beta chain. The table lists this clonotype with many counts. Its antigen is not yet known. No much larger clone exists at a distance of one base, and base qualities are not known. The data originate from a study of molecular identifiers for immune sequencing clone quantification (dated by TCRdb to the late 2010s). About the full investigation: In a replicate experiment, RNA from roughly 18,000 or 92,000 naive CD8 T cells was split into five aliquots, four of which were sequenced. The study was a methods study using CD8 T cells to benchmark molecular-identifier clustering-based TCR repertoire sequencing (MIDCIRS) and TCR RNA copy counting. Results the study describes overall, beyond this receptor: Spiked-in Jurkat TCR RNA equivalent to a single cell was reported to be detectable even among fewer than 1.2 million naive CD8 T cells. Modeling indicated roughly 3.3 TCR RNA copies recovered per cell, compared with about 9.7 by digital PCR, which implies a capture efficiency of 25% to 35%. Identical TCR molecules sharing a barcode could cause highly expanded clone sizes to be underestimated. In CMV-specific effector cells, clones with more than 20 RNA copies accounted for over 97% of molecules, whereas in naive cells such clones accounted for under 1%. The naive libraries included spiked-in Jurkat TCR RNA (fewer than 11 copies' worth), and this Jurkat TCR RNA is not part of the donor repertoire. When barcode sub-clustering was not used, chimeric consensus sequences inflated TCR diversity, with chimeras reaching as high as 47%.

The cysteine opens and the phenylalanine closes a CDR3 of 15 amino acids. Only the CDR3 DNA stays, 45 bases, in frame from base 1. Sequences MGHRA (CDR1) and YSYEKL (CDR2) are obtained from the germline V gene. V lost 0 bases and J lost 4 bases; the stretch between them is 12 bases long. The library relied on PCR. For sequencing, an Illumina HiSeq 4000 was employed. Bulk TCR libraries were prepared as previously described, using TCR primers listed in Table S5. Total RNA was purified with the Qiagen AllPrep DNA/RNA kit. Before any analysis, reads coming from multiple sequencing runs of the same library were combined into one pool. Concerning the study's data processing: Reads were retained only if the reads had an exact TCR constant sequence, and the retained reads were trimmed to 150 nt and grouped according to their 12-nt molecular barcodes. Reads within each barcode group were sub-clustered using a 15% Levenshtein threshold, and quality-weighted consensus sequences were constructed for each RNA molecule. Non-functional sequences were removed, as were lower-count sequences one edit away from another. Barcode sub-clusters with fewer than 20% of the maximum read count were removed, based on fitting two negative binomial distributions. TCRdb reprocessing: public reads trimmed at Q25 with fastp, clones called with MiXCR, in-frame beta chains kept. Entries that share a CDR3 protein sequence are merged under the most common genes and DNA. The V and J calls and clone size come from TCRdb's table, not from the authors' own analysis. Within this sample are under 600,000 distinct CDR3 sequences, with over 20% of them counted one time only. The ten most abundant clones make up 0.65% to 0.95% of the sample.

Naive CD8 T cell libraries were made from roughly 21,000 to 960,000 sorted cells using 10%, 30% or 50% of purified RNA. Naive CD8 T cells were FACS-sorted as CD8+CD4-CCR7+CD45RA+ on a BD FACSAria II into RLT Plus buffer. Detection sensitivity was tested by spiking Jurkat RNA equal to ten or so TCR copies' worth into samples containing about 20,000-1,000,000 naive CD8 T cells. CD8 T cells were enriched using RosetteSep CD8+ T Cell Enrichment Cocktail and Ficoll-Paque, and the enriched cells then underwent ACK red cell lysis. The rearrangement combines TRBV4-1 with TRBJ1-2, with the D gene not clear enough to name. This receptor was taken from a human donor in good health. Some libraries in this study had Jurkat cell RNA spiked in. Input material: naive CD8+ T cells from blood, with Jurkat cell RNA spiked in. The label giving this sample's cell subset or site can be read as: FACS-sorted CD8+CD4-CCR7+CD45RA+ naive T cells. The CDR3: CASSQDGSSFYGYTF. The sequenced DNA: TGCGCCAGCAGCCAAGATGGGAGCAGCTTCTATGGCTACACCTTC.